Reported below is one TCR beta chain. The sample comes from a study of blood T cell repertoires in COVID-19. The overall study: COVID-19 samples from acute and convalescent phases originated in the United States, Italy and Spain.

Per the original methods: Amplified reference gene primers provided the basis for estimating nucleated cell counts. The data were produced by immunoSEQ multiplex PCR, yet TCRdb's version contains in-frame clones alone and is incomplete. That table is the source of V, J and clone size, and D and trimming were worked out from the DNA. The table records about 51,000 clones, around 83% of them present only once. J lost 2 bases, V lost 3 bases, and 8 bases had no gene match. Per germline, CDR1 LNHNV and CDR2 YYDKDF (reference sequence). The CDR3 runs 17 residues. The sample comprised peripheral blood. The chain combines TRBV15 with TRBJ2-5, with 11 bases matching TRBD2. The receptor was isolated from a man older than 75 with active COVID-19. The CDR3 spells CATSSAAGTSGQETQYF. The CDR3 DNA is TGTGCCACCAGCAGTGCCGCCGGGACTAGCGGACAAGAGACCCAGTACTTC.